This T cell receptor beta chain originates from a study of patients and donors after allogeneic stem cell transplantation. Germline trimming cut 5 bases from V and 1 base from J; bases unmatched to any gene: 9. The CDR3 totals 18 residues. This clonotype has just a few counts. TCRdb independently ran MiXCR on the RT-PCR reads; one entry per CDR3 protein. Among 920,000 or so distinct CDR3 sequences, under 20% were seen once, and the ten largest hold 6%. The receptor was derived from a human donor who was either an allogeneic HSCT recipient or a stem cell or donor lymphocyte infusion donor (not recorded which). It is not recorded whose cells these are; they may come from a transplant donor. The sample was blood, either unsorted or a sorted T cell fraction (not recorded which). J is TRBJ1-5 and V is TRBV12-3 or TRBV12-4, with TRBD1 matching over 12 bases. CDR3 amino acids: CASSPWDRGQGSNQPQHF. CDR3 in DNA: TGTGCCAGCAGTCCGTGGGACAGGGGGCAGGGGAGCAATCAGCCCCAGCATTTT.